These 19 T cell receptor beta chains share one sample of origin, sequenced in a study of T cell responses to AZD1222 COVID-19 vaccine. This table comes from immunoSEQ multiplex PCR, and its TCRdb copy is limited to in-frame clones, with some not included. This sample yields more than 85,000 clones, of which about nine tenths are seen a single time; approximately 7.6% belongs to the top ten. Sequencing was performed on peripheral blood, taken on day 0 of AZD1222 vaccination. These TCRs come from an adult in good health.

The gene calls are TRBV5-4 and TRBJ1-1; 7 nucleotides agree with TRBD1. The CDR3 is 14 residues long. The V and J ends lost 0 bases and 1 base, in that order; junction bases with no gene match: 0. CDR1 and CDR2 from the germline V gene are SGHNT and YYREEE (reference sequence). CDR3 DNA sequence: TGTGCCAGCAGCTTGGGGACAGGGAACACTGAAGCTTTCTTT. It codes for CASSLGTGNTEAFF.

DNA of the CDR3: TGTGCCAGTAGTCCCCAGGGAGGAGGAGGCTACACCTTC. It is translated as CASSPQGGGGYTF. The chain is built from TRBV19 and TRBJ1-2, with D possibly matching TRBD1 (5 bases). Germline loops: CDR1 LNHDA, CDR2 SQIVND (reference sequence). The CDR3 sequence is 13 residues long. The germline V and J ends were trimmed by 5 bases and 8 bases, with 15 bases remaining between them.

The gene calls are TRBV6-1 and TRBJ1-5; D gene unclear. The germline gives CDR1 MNHNS, CDR2 SASEGT. The CDR3 runs to 11 residues. V was pared by 3 bases and J by 9 bases, with 6 bases between. The CDR3 loop reads CASSDNRPQHF. In nucleotides, the CDR3 is TGTGCCAGCAGTGATAACCGGCCCCAGCATTTT.

The chain recombines TRBV10-2 with TRBJ2-7, with TRBD2 matching over 10 bases. Germline V lookup: CDR1 WSHSY, CDR2 SAAADI. The CDR3 extends over 14 amino acids. Unmatched junction bases numbered 3, after V lost 6 bases and J lost 1 base. In DNA form, the CDR3 reads TGCGCCAGCAGGCCTAGCGGGGGATCCTACGAGCAGTACTTC. It yields the protein CASRPSGGSYEQYF.

This clone was recorded only once. The chain is built from TRBV11-2 and TRBJ2-7, with TRBD1 matching 8 bases. V shed 5 bases and J 6 bases; nucleotides not matched to a gene: 9. Germline V CDR1 and CDR2: SGHAT, FQNNGV. This CDR3 region has 14 residues. CDR3 loop: CASSDSFRGREQYF. CDR3 bases: TGTGCCAGCAGCGACAGCTTCAGGGGGCGCGAGCAGTACTTC. The full variable domain, in which reference TRBV11-2 and TRBJ2-7 provide the parts outside the CDR3, is EAGVAQSPRYKIIEKRQSVAFWCNPISGHATLYWYQQILGQGPKLLIQFQNNGVVDDSQLPKDRFSAERLKGVDSTLKIQPAKLEDSAVYLCASSDSFRGREQYFGPGTRLTVT.

The chain links TRBV6-5 to TRBJ2-3; D is unclear. The CDR3 is 10 amino acids. Germline V CDR1 and CDR2: MNHEY, SVGAGI. With 11 bases removed from V and 5 bases from J, the gap between germline ends came to 8 bases. The CDR3 reads CASGRDTQYF. The CDR3 DNA reads as TGTGCCTCCGGCCGAGATACGCAGTATTTT.

This clone has more than one count but fewer than ten. The genes are TRBV7-2 and TRBJ2-2, with D tentatively TRBD1 (5 bases). This CDR3 has 14 amino acids. Germline V lookup: CDR1 SGHTA, CDR2 FQGNSA. Trimming took off 3 bases at V and 1 base at J, with 6 bases between the two ends. CDR3 coding DNA: TGTGCCAGCAGCTTTGGACAGAACACCGGGGAGCTGTTTTTT. Amino acid sequence: CASSFGQNTGELFF.

This clone was counted many times. The chain couples TRBV12-3 or TRBV12-4 to TRBJ2-4; the D is unclear. V gave up 2 bases and J gave up 9 bases, with 8 bases separating them. CDR3 length: 12 residues. CDR3 DNA sequence: TGTGCCAGCAGTTTAATGGAAAGCATTCAGTACTTC. Translating it yields CASSLMESIQYF.

This chain joins TRBV10-3 and TRBJ1-1, with D unclear. CDR3 length: 14 amino acids. Trimming took 8 bases from V and 1 from J, leaving 14 bases between them. Germline CDR1 and CDR2: ENHRY and SYGVKD. The CDR3 reads CAIAPNAENTEAFF. The CDR3 region has the DNA TGTGCCATCGCCCCCAATGCAGAGAACACTGAAGCTTTCTTT.

The rearrangement uses TRBV7-8 and TRBJ1-1; a weak D match, TRBD1 (5 bases). This CDR3 contains 14 residues. CDR1 and CDR2 from the germline V gene are SGHVS and FQNEAQ. The V gene lost 3 bases and the J gene lost 1 base, with 9 bases spanning the gap. DNA of the CDR3: TGTGCCAGCAGCTTTAGGGGCCGGAACACTGAAGCTTTCTTT. Protein sequence: CASSFRGRNTEAFF.

The chain is built from TRBV4-3 and TRBJ1-2; D gene ambiguous. Germline CDR1 reads LGHNA; CDR2 reads YSLEER. This CDR3 has 13 amino acids. Between the trimmed V and J ends, which lost 0 bases and 4 bases, there was a span of 6 bases. In DNA, the CDR3 is TGCGCCAGCAGCCAAGATGGCAGCTATGGCTACACCTTC. Translation gives CASSQDGSYGYTF.

The V gene is TRBV30, the J gene TRBJ1-2; D ambiguous. This CDR3 has 14 residues. Trimming shortened V by 3 bases and J by 1 base, and 12 bases separated the two germline ends. Germline V CDR1 and CDR2: GTSNPN, SVGIG (reference sequence). In DNA form, the CDR3 reads TGTGCCTGGAGGGCCGGGCCCTTTAACTATGGCTACACCTTC. It is translated as CAWRAGPFNYGYTF.

This chain links TRBV30 with TRBJ1-6, with a weak D call TRBD1 (5 bases). Trimming removed 1 base at V and 7 bases at J, with 14 bases between. This CDR3 region has 15 residues. Germline assignment: CDR1 GTSNPN and CDR2 SVGIG (reference sequence). CDR3 coding DNA: TGTGCCTGGAGTGAAGTCGGGACCTTAAATTCACCCCTCCACTTT. Its translation: CAWSEVGTLNSPLHF.

The chain is built from TRBV21-1 and TRBJ1-2. TRBV21-1 represents a pseudogene. The CDR3 is 16 residues long. CDR3 region: CASSKKWAPGGYGYTF. For the CDR3, the DNA is TGTGCCAGCAGCAAAAAATGGGCTCCGGGAGGCTATGGCTACACCTTC.

V and J are TRBV4-3 and TRBJ1-6; 7 positions match TRBD1. V lost 1 base, J lost 7 bases, and 10 bases stayed unmatched. The CDR3 runs to 17 residues. Germline values: CDR1 LGHNA, CDR2 YSLEER. The chain's CDR3 is CASSQATGGRGNSPLHF. CDR3 sequence (DNA): TGCGCCAGCAGCCAAGCAACCGGAGGCAGGGGGAATTCACCCCTCCACTTT.

The V and J genes are TRBV19 and TRBJ2-6; TRBD1 might be the D (6 bases). Deletions cut 4 bases from V and 1 base from J, with 20 bases between. Looked up from germline, CDR1 is LNHDA and CDR2 is SQIVND (reference sequence). The CDR3 spans 19 residues. CDR3 residues: CASSTYGPGVDSGANVLTF. The DNA for the CDR3 is TGTGCCAGTAGTACTTATGGGCCAGGGGTAGATTCTGGGGCCAACGTCCTGACTTTC.

The CDR3 sequence: CASSWGTGNYGYTF. CDR3 nucleotide sequence: TGTGCCAGCAGCTGGGGAACGGGGAACTATGGCTACACCTTC. The rearrangement links TRBV7-2 to TRBJ1-2; the D is unclear. The CDR3 is 14 residues long. Trimming left V 4 bases short and J 2 bases short, with 11 bases between. Germline V gives CDR1 SGHTA, CDR2 FQGNSA.

The J gene is TRBJ2-7, the V gene TRBV7-9; 9 nucleotides align to TRBD1. The germline V gene encodes CDR1 SEHNR and CDR2 FQNEAQ (reference sequence). The junction had 12 bases not matched to a gene; V was cut back by 7 bases and J by 5 bases. The length of the CDR3 is 15 residues. The CDR3 loop reads CASIDGTGGLNEQYF. CDR3 coding DNA: TGTGCCAGCATAGATGGCACAGGGGGCTTAAACGAGCAGTACTTC.

This chain uses TRBV4-1 with TRBJ1-2, with a possible D match to TRBD1 (5 bases). Germline CDR1 and CDR2: MGHRA and YSYEKL. V was pared by 2 bases and J by 8 bases, with 21 bases between. This CDR3 is 16 amino acids long. CDR3 loop: CASSQRGSDSWRGYTF. In nucleotides, the CDR3 is TGCGCCAGCAGCCAAAGAGGGAGCGACAGCTGGAGGGGCTACACCTTC.